Below, 15 T cell receptor beta chains from the same sample are listed, as sequenced in a study of T-cell reconstitution after alpha-beta-depleted transplantation in children. Researchers prepared the TCRbeta library using unique molecular identifiers, the study reports. From the PCR reads, TCRdb called clonotypes with MiXCR, one entry per CDR3 protein. Here the sample spans approximately 200,000 distinct CDR3 sequences, 5% to 7.5% being singletons. The sample consisted of PBMCs, taken before TCRalphabeta/CD19-depleted stem cell transplant. Every receptor here comes from a girl less than two years old with combined immunodeficiency, due to receive a stem cell transplant.

This clonotype was found many times. The rearrangement joins TRBV27 to TRBJ2-2, with D unresolved. The CDR3 loop spans 18 amino acids. V lost 8 bases and J 4 bases, leaving 26 bases between the germline ends. Per germline, CDR1 MNHEY and CDR2 SMNVEV (reference sequence). The CDR3 DNA reads TGTGCCAGCGGATCTTTCTCCTACGGACGCCCTGGCACCGGGGAGCTGTTTTTT. As protein: CASGSFSYGRPGTGELFF.

The table lists this clonotype with many counts. The chain has TRBV4-1 and TRBJ2-7; D gene uncertain. In germline, CDR1 is MGHRA, CDR2 YSYEKL. Trimming removed 2 bases from V and 2 bases from J, with 7 bases in between. CDR3 length: 13 residues. The CDR3 nucleotides are TGCGCCAGCAGCCAAATGCTGACCTACGAGCAGTACTTC. Its translation: CASSQMLTYEQYF.

This clonotype was observed a handful of times. The chain combines TRBV9 with TRBJ2-7; 9 nucleotides align to TRBD2. Germline lookup yields CDR1 SGDLS and CDR2 YYNGEE. Losses at the gene ends were 3 bases for V and 6 bases for J; bases not matched to a gene: 13. The CDR3 covers 16 residues. The chain's CDR3 is CASSAMTGLAVIEQYF. The CDR3 coding sequence is TGTGCCAGCAGCGCCATGACGGGACTAGCCGTTATCGAGCAGTACTTC.

The chain couples TRBV7-9 to TRBJ1-6; 8 bases map to TRBD1. CDR1 is SEHNR, CDR2 FQNEAQ, per germline (reference sequence). CDR3 length: 16 amino acids. V lost 2 bases and J lost 9; bases outside the gene matches: 9. CDR3: CASSLWTGWRGSPLHF. The DNA of the CDR3 is TGTGCCAGCAGCTTATGGACAGGGTGGCGTGGTTCACCCCTCCACTTT.

This clonotype was detected many times. The chain employs TRBV15 and TRBJ2-1; 8 bases match TRBD2. V shed 11 bases, J shed 2 bases, and the junction held 11 bases outside the gene matches. Germline V gives CDR1 LNHNV, CDR2 YYDKDF (reference sequence). This CDR3 contains 15 residues. DNA for the CDR3: TGTGCCGCCCACGGAAGCGGGAGCCCCTACAATGAGCAGTTCTTC. Its protein is CAAHGSGSPYNEQFF. The complete variable domain, with remaining parts taken from reference TRBV15 and TRBJ2-1, reads DAMVIQNPRYQVTQFGKPVTLSCSQTLNHNVMYWYQQKSSQAPKLLFHYYDKDFNNEADTPDNFQSRRPNTSFCFLDIRSPGLGDTAMYLCAAHGSGSPYNEQFFGPGTRLTVL.

This clonotype appeared a few times. The V gene is TRBV9, the J gene TRBJ1-2; tentatively, D is TRBD1 (5 bases). This CDR3 has 16 amino acids. The germline V gene encodes CDR1 SGDLS and CDR2 YYNGEE. The ends were cut back, 3 bases at V and 0 bases at J, with 15 bases in the middle. This chain's CDR3 is CASSAPMETANYGYTF. In DNA, the CDR3 is TGTGCCAGCAGCGCCCCTATGGAGACAGCTAACTATGGCTACACCTTC. Variable domain in full (rest from reference TRBV9 and TRBJ1-2): DSGVTQTPKHLITATGQRVTLRCSPRSGDLSVYWYQQSLDQGLQFLIQYYNGEERAKGNILERFSAQQFPDLHSELNLSSLELGDSALYFCASSAPMETANYGYTFGSGTRLTVV.

At least ten counts were recorded for this clonotype. The chain uses TRBV11-2 and TRBJ2-5; D is perhaps TRBD2 (6 bases). The CDR3 runs to 17 residues. CDR1 is SGHAT and CDR2 is FQNNGV in the germline V gene. V lost 5 bases and J 1 base, leaving 20 bases between the germline ends. CDR3 region: CASSAEGGDFGQETQYF. CDR3 nucleotides: TGTGCCAGCAGCGCAGAGGGCGGGGACTTTGGCCAAGAGACCCAGTACTTC. The variable domain in full, with the rest retrieved from reference TRBV11-2 and TRBJ2-5, is EAGVAQSPRYKIIEKRQSVAFWCNPISGHATLYWYQQILGQGPKLLIQFQNNGVVDDSQLPKDRFSAERLKGVDSTLKIQPAKLEDSAVYLCASSAEGGDFGQETQYFGPGTRLLVL.

This clonotype came up many times. The V call is TRBV11-2, the J call TRBJ2-5, with 9 bases that match TRBD2. Germline V CDR1 and CDR2: SGHAT, FQNNGV. The trim removed 2 bases at V and 4 bases at J, leaving 5 bases unmatched. The CDR3 is 15 amino acids. The CDR3 here is CASSLIAGAGETQYF. The CDR3 region has the DNA TGTGCCAGCAGCTTAATAGCGGGGGCTGGAGAGACCCAGTACTTC. The whole variable domain, remainder taken from reference TRBV11-2 and TRBJ2-5, is EAGVAQSPRYKIIEKRQSVAFWCNPISGHATLYWYQQILGQGPKLLIQFQNNGVVDDSQLPKDRFSAERLKGVDSTLKIQPAKLEDSAVYLCASSLIAGAGETQYFGPGTRLLVL.

This clonotype was picked up many times. V is TRBV7-8 and J is TRBJ2-1; D possibly matches TRBD1 or TRBD2 (5 bases each). CDR1 is SGHVS, CDR2 FQNEAQ, per germline. The CDR3 is 13 residues long. The V and J ends lost 5 bases and 7 bases respectively, with 12 bases between them. The CDR3 spells CASSLRGLNEQFF. The CDR3 bases are TGTGCCAGCAGCCTCCGGGGCCTGAATGAGCAGTTCTTC.

This clonotype has ten or more counts. The chain recombines TRBV7-8 with TRBJ2-1, with D uncertain. Germline CDR1 and CDR2: SGHVS and FQNEAQ. V lost 4 bases and J lost 7, with 8 bases in between. The CDR3 has 12 amino acids. The CDR3 nucleotides read TGTGCCAGCAGCTCTACTCAGAATGAGCAGTTCTTC. Amino acids: CASSSTQNEQFF.

This clonotype occurred many times. This chain links TRBV28 with TRBJ1-1; D not certain. Germline V gives CDR1 MDHEN, CDR2 SYDVKM. The CDR3 spans 13 residues. The V end was cut by 5 bases, the J end by 0 bases, with 7 bases between. The CDR3 coding sequence is TGTGCCAGCAGTCCGACGGTGAACACTGAAGCTTTCTTT. Translating gives CASSPTVNTEAFF.

This clonotype was found many times. The CDR3 is CASSSTGEQFF. In DNA form, the CDR3 reads TGTGCCAGCAGTTCGACGGGAGAGCAGTTCTTC. V is TRBV12-3 or TRBV12-4 and J is TRBJ2-1, with D perhaps TRBD2 (5 bases). The CDR3 totals 11 residues. Between the trimmed V and J ends, which lost 4 bases and 10 bases, there was a span of 8 bases.

V and J are TRBV5-1 and TRBJ2-3; tentative D call: TRBD1 (6 bases). The CDR3 runs to 18 residues. Trimming left V 3 bases short and J 2 bases short, with 22 bases between. Germline V gene sequence: CDR1 SGHRS, CDR2 YFSETQ. CDR3 bases: TGCGCCAGCAGCTATAGGTACGACGGCCAGGGGACCACAGATACGCAGTATTTT. It translates to CASSYRYDGQGTTDTQYF.

This clonotype was detected only a few times. CDR3 residues: CSVPGKGANYGYTF. CDR3 coding DNA: TGCAGCGTCCCCGGGAAGGGAGCTAACTATGGCTACACCTTC. V gene TRBV29-1 combines with J gene TRBJ1-2; D is uncertain. Germline CDR1 is SQVTM and CDR2 is ANQGSEA. The germline V and J ends were trimmed by 6 bases and 0 bases, with 14 bases remaining between them. The CDR3 runs to 14 residues.

This clonotype was picked up a small number of times. The rearrangement joins TRBV27 to TRBJ2-1; D might be TRBD2 (6 bases). The length of the CDR3 is 17 residues. The V end lost 5 bases, the J end lost 4 bases, and 21 bases lay between the germline ends. CDR1 and CDR2 (germline): MNHEY, SMNVEV (reference sequence). This CDR3 reads CASSPLGESGSYNEQFF. The DNA of the CDR3 is TGTGCCAGCAGTCCCCTCGGCGAGAGCGGGTCGTACAATGAGCAGTTCTTC.